This TCR beta chain was profiled in a study of cytomegalovirus exposure and HLA in healthy donors. General study findings and limits: In all likelihood, a cluster of highly shared sequence variants was a sequencing artifact.

The donors (healthy individuals) were bone marrow donors. A remark on this clone: Its antigen is currently unknown.

J gave up 0 bases and V 2 bases, and 3 bases lay outside the gene matches. The CDR3 consists of 15 residues. Germline CDR1 is MDHEN and CDR2 is SYDVKM. Vbeta (60) and Jbeta (13) primers were used in the PCR. TCRdb's copy holds only in-frame clones and misses some; the assay was immunoSEQ multiplex PCR. Found here are approximately 100,000 clones, about 70% of them singletons; the top ten hold about 1.2%. The sample taken for sequencing was PBMCs. The chain joins TRBV28 to TRBJ1-1; 7 positions agree with TRBD1. The clonotype comes from a female donor in good health and CMV-seronegative. The CDR3 protein is CASSLVGGLNTEAFF. DNA for the CDR3: TGTGCCAGCAGTTTAGTAGGGGGCCTGAACACTGAAGCTTTCTTT.